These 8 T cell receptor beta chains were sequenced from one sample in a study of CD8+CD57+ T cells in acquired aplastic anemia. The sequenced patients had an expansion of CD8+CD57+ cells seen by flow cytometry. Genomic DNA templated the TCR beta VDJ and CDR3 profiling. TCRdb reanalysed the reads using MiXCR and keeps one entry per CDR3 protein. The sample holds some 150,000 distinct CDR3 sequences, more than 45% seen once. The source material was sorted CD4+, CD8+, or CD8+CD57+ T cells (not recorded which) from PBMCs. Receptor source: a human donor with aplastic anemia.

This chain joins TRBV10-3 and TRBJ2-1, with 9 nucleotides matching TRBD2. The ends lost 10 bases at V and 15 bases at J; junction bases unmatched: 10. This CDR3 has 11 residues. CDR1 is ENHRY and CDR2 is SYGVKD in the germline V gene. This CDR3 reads CATNHGTSSFF. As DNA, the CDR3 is TGTGCCACCAACCACGGGACTAGCTCGTTCTTC.

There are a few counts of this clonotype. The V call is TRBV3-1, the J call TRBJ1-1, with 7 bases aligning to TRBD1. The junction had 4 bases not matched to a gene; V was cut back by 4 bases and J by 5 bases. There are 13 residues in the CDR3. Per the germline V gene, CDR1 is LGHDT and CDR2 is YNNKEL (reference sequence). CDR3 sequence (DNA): TGTGCCAGCAGCCGGGGACAGTCAACTGAAGCTTTCTTT. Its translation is CASSRGQSTEAFF.

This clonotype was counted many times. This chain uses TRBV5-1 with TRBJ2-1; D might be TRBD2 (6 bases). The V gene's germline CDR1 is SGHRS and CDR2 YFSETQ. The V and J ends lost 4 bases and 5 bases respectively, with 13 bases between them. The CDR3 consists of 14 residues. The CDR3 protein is CASSGRGLNNEQFF. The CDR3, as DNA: TGCGCCAGCAGCGGACGGGGACTCAACAATGAGCAGTTCTTC.

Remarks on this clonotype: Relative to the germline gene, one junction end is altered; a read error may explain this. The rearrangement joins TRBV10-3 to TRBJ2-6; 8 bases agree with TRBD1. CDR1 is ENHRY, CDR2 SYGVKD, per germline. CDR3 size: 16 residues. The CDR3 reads CAIGTGLLSGVNVLTF. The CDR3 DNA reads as TGTGCCATAGGGACAGGCCTACTCTCTGGGGTCAACGTCCTGACTTTC.

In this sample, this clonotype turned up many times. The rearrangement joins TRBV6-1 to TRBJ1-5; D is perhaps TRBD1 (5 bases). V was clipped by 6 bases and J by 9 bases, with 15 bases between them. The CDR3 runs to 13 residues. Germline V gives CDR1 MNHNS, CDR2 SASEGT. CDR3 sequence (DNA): TGTGCCAGCAGCTCCGGGACCGTCCGGCCCCAGCATTTT. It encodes CASSSGTVRPQHF.

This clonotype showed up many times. The CDR3 reads CASSQGIPGTAVTNSPLHF. The DNA for the CDR3 is TGTGCCAGCAGCCAAGGAATACCCGGGACAGCGGTAACTAATTCACCCCTCCACTTT. The chain recombines TRBV4-2 with TRBJ1-6; 7 bases map to TRBD1. The V gene's germline CDR1 is LGHNA and CDR2 YNFKEQ. This CDR3 is built from 19 residues. V trimming: 1 base; J trimming: 6 bases; junction bases outside the gene matches: 15.

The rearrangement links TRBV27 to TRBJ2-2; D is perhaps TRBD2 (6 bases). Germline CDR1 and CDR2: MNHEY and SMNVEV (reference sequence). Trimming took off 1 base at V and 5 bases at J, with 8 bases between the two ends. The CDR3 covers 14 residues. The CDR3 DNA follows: TGTGCCAGCAGTTTATTGGGGGGAACCGGGGAGCTGTTTTTT. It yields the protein CASSLLGGTGELFF.

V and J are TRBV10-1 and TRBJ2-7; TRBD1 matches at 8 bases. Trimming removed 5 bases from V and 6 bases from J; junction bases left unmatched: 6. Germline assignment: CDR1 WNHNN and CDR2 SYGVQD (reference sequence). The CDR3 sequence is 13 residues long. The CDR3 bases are TGCGCCAGCAGTATCGACAGGGGATCCGAGCAGTACTTC. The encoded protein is CASSIDRGSEQYF.